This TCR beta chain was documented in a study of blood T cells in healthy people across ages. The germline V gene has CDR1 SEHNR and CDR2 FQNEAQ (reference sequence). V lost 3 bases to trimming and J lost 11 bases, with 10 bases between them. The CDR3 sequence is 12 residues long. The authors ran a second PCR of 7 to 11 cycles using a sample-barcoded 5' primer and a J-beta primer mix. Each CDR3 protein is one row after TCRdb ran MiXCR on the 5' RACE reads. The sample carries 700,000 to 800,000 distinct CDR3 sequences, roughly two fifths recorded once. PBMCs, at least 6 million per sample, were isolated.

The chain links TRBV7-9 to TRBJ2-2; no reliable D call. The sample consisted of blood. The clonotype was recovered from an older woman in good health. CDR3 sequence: CASSFSTLELFF. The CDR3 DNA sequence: TGTGCCAGCAGCTTTTCGACCCTAGAGCTGTTTTTT.